The rows below give T cell receptor beta chains drawn from one sample of a study of T-cell reconstitution after alpha-beta-depleted transplantation in children. TCRdb reanalysed the PCR reads using MiXCR and keeps one entry per CDR3 protein. Found here are around 80,000 distinct CDR3 sequences, 15% to 20% of them singletons; the top ten hold 45% to 55%. Specimen: PBMCs, mostly from graft donor cells, collected 360 days after TCRalphabeta/CD19-depleted stem cell transplant. These receptors came from a male patient aged 2-15 years who had a stem cell transplant for acute lymphoblastic leukemia, so the T cells may come from the graft donor. The CDR3 runs from the conserved cysteine through the conserved F or W. A D gene is named only where the DNA matches it firmly. Some rows mark clone size as missing; the rest say once, few, many or name a class of expanded clone.

TRBV25-1	.	TRBJ2-1	.	CASSPPSHLPANEQFF	TGTGCCAGCAGCCCTCCTAGCCACCTACCCGCAAATGAGCAGTTCTTC
TRBV20-1	few	TRBJ2-2	.	CSAREWRGGGTGELFF	TGCAGTGCTAGAGAGTGGCGGGGAGGAGGCACCGGGGAGCTGTTTTTT
TRBV24-1	few	TRBJ1-2	.	CATSDLGADYGYTF	TGTGCCACCAGTGATTTGGGGGCGGATTATGGCTACACCTTC
TRBV5-1	many	TRBJ2-1	.	CASSIPQVANEQFF	TGCGCCAGCAGCATTCCGCAGGTAGCCAATGAGCAGTTCTTC
TRBV13	.	TRBJ2-1	TRBD2	CASSRWTSGRREQFF	TGTGCCAGCTCCCGATGGACTAGCGGGAGGAGAGAGCAGTTCTTC
TRBV20-1	few	TRBJ2-7	TRBD2	CSASGGRWTYEQYF	TGCAGTGCTAGTGGCGGGAGGTGGACCTACGAGCAGTACTTC
TRBV7-8	many	TRBJ2-5	.	CASSRRGRAGLETQYF	TGTGCCAGCAGCCGCAGGGGGAGGGCTGGGTTGGAGACCCAGTACTTC
TRBV12-3/TRBV12-4	.	TRBJ2-5	TRBD2	CASSPRGLAGGGQYF	TGTGCCAGCAGTCCCCGGGGACTAGCGGGAGGGGGCCAGTACTTC
TRBV6-5	few	TRBJ2-5	.	CASSYTGASSQETQYF	TGTGCCAGCAGTTACACCGGCGCCTCCTCCCAAGAGACCCAGTACTTC
TRBV27	few	TRBJ2-5	.	CASSLWSGRGETQYF	TGTGCCAGCAGTTTATGGTCGGGACGCGGGGAGACCCAGTACTTC
TRBV5-4	.	TRBJ2-7	TRBD1	CASSFDRGSYEQYF	TGTGCCAGCAGCTTCGACAGGGGATCCTACGAGCAGTACTTC
TRBV20-1	few	TRBJ2-3	.	CSATRLGGRTDTQYF	TGCAGTGCTACCAGATTGGGGGGTCGCACAGATACGCAGTATTTT
TRBV7-9	.	TRBJ2-2	.	CASSLAARNTGELFF	TGTGCCAGCAGCTTAGCTGCCAGAAACACCGGGGAGCTGTTTTTT
TRBV20-1	few	TRBJ2-3	.	CSAKVGGMADTQYF	TGCAGTGCTAAGGTGGGCGGGATGGCAGATACGCAGTATTTT
TRBV20-1	few	TRBJ2-7	.	CSVNRAYEQYF	TGCAGTGTTAACCGGGCCTACGAGCAGTACTTC
TRBV7-9	.	TRBJ2-7	TRBD2	CASSGSGRAEEQYF	TGTGCCAGCAGCGGCAGCGGGAGGGCCGAAGAGCAGTACTTC
TRBV6-1	.	TRBJ2-1	.	CASSKTVSSYNEQFF	TGTGCCAGCAGCAAGACCGTGAGCTCCTACAATGAGCAGTTCTTC
TRBV28	.	TRBJ1-1	.	CASSLPPPRAQNTEAFF	TGTGCCAGCAGTTTACCTCCGCCCCGGGCCCAGAACACTGAAGCTTTCTTT
TRBV10-1	many	TRBJ1-6	TRBD1	CASSRDRVSPLHF	TGCGCCAGCAGTCGGGACAGGGTCTCACCCCTCCACTTT
TRBV13	.	TRBJ2-5	TRBD1	CASGDRGRETQYF	TGTGCCAGCGGGGACAGGGGGCGGGAGACCCAGTACTTC
TRBV28	.	TRBJ1-5	.	CASSFWTYSNQPQHF	TGTGCCAGCAGTTTTTGGACGTATAGCAATCAGCCCCAGCATTTT
TRBV6-5	many	TRBJ1-1	.	CASTSTWGRGTEAFF	TGTGCCAGCACTAGCACCTGGGGGCGCGGGACTGAAGCTTTCTTT
TRBV27	.	TRBJ2-1	.	CASSYSSGRRAYNEQFF	TGTGCCAGCAGTTACTCGAGCGGAAGGAGAGCCTACAATGAGCAGTTCTTC
TRBV12-3/TRBV12-4	.	TRBJ1-3	.	CASIWGTVGNTIYF	TGTGCCAGCATTTGGGGGACCGTTGGAAACACCATATATTTT
TRBV3-1	few	TRBJ2-1	.	CASSSRVPRDEQFF	TGTGCCAGCAGCTCCCGCGTCCCGAGGGATGAGCAGTTCTTC
TRBV20-1	.	TRBJ2-7	.	CSARVPDGPYEQYF	TGCAGTGCTAGAGTTCCTGACGGTCCCTACGAGCAGTACTTC
TRBV7-2	.	TRBJ1-2	.	CASSLSGIYGYTF	TGTGCCAGCAGCTTATCAGGAATCTATGGCTACACCTTC
TRBV10-2	.	TRBJ2-7	TRBD2	CASVRTREGREQYF	TGCGCCAGCGTCCGGACTAGGGAGGGACGGGAGCAGTACTTC
TRBV12-3/TRBV12-4	few	TRBJ2-6	.	CASSSRDLQLSGANVLTF	TGTGCCAGCAGTTCCCGGGACTTACAACTCTCTGGGGCCAACGTCCTGACTTTC
TRBV7-8	few	TRBJ2-4	TRBD2	CASSLGGLPGNIQYF	TGTGCCAGCAGCTTAGGGGGACTACCTGGGAACATTCAGTACTTC
TRBV5-1	few	TRBJ2-2	.	CASSLARAGYITGELFF	TGCGCCAGCAGCTTGGCCAGAGCGGGCTATATCACCGGGGAGCTGTTTTTT
TRBV4-1	few	TRBJ2-4	TRBD1	CASSQFGTVWAKNIQYF	TGCGCCAGCAGCCAATTCGGGACAGTTTGGGCCAAAAACATTCAGTACTTC
TRBV7-9	few	TRBJ2-3	TRBD2	CASRPGLAGGGTQYF	TGTGCCAGCAGACCCGGACTAGCGGGAGGGGGTACGCAGTATTTT
TRBV21-1	few	TRBJ2-7	.	CASTFSGTSGRRVPYEQYF	TGTGCCAGCACTTTTTCCGGGACTAGCGGGAGAAGGGTCCCCTACGAGCAGTACTTC
TRBV7-9	.	TRBJ2-7	TRBD2	CASSWTSGPYEQYF	TGTGCCAGCAGCTGGACTAGCGGCCCCTACGAGCAGTACTTC
TRBV12-3/TRBV12-4	.	TRBJ2-7	.	CASSLYPGSLSYEQYF	TGTGCCAGCAGTCTCTACCCGGGGTCCTTGTCCTACGAGCAGTACTTC
TRBV12-3/TRBV12-4	.	TRBJ2-5	TRBD1	CASSFGRGREETQYF	TGTGCCAGCAGTTTCGGCAGGGGGCGCGAGGAGACCCAGTACTTC
TRBV11-2	.	TRBJ1-1	.	CASSSQVRDTEAFF	TGTGCCAGCAGCTCGCAGGTGAGGGACACTGAAGCTTTCTTT
TRBV6-6	.	TRBJ2-1	TRBD2	CASSYQRERFF	TGTGCCAGCAGTTACCAGCGGGAGCGGTTCTTC
TRBV10-3	.	TRBJ2-5	.	CAISQLDGGTQYF	TGTGCCATCAGCCAACTGGACGGGGGGACCCAGTACTTC